Following are 19 T cell receptor beta chains from one sample sequenced in a study of T cell responses to AZD1222 COVID-19 vaccine. Assay: immunoSEQ multiplex PCR; the TCRdb copy retains only in-frame clones and omits some. This table has about 100,000 clones, about 90% appearing once. Sample: peripheral blood, taken on day 0 of AZD1222 vaccination. The receptors were gathered from an adult in good health.

The chain's CDR3 is CASSGSRGSMGPWRAETQYF. The CDR3 DNA reads as TGTGCCAGCAGTGGGAGTCGTGGGAGTATGGGACCATGGCGGGCGGAGACCCAGTACTTC. The chain employs TRBV28 and TRBJ2-5, with D tentatively TRBD1 or TRBD2 (5 bases each). This CDR3 region has 20 residues. V dropped 5 bases and J dropped 5 bases, with 33 bases sitting between them. The germline V gene encodes CDR1 MDHEN and CDR2 SYDVKM.

The chain employs TRBV15 and TRBJ2-5; TRBD2 might be the D (5 bases). Germline CDR1 and CDR2: LNHNV and YYDKDF (reference sequence). Trimming took 4 bases from V and 0 from J, leaving 6 bases between them. The CDR3 length is 13 residues. This chain's CDR3 is CATSTGNQETQYF. DNA for the CDR3: TGTGCCACCAGCACCGGGAACCAAGAGACCCAGTACTTC.

The rearrangement uses TRBV3-1 (or the pseudogene TRBV3-2) and TRBJ2-2, with D unresolved. Germline CDR1 reads LGHDT; CDR2 reads YNNKEL (reference sequence). This CDR3 has 17 amino acids. The V end was cut by 4 bases, the J end by 0 bases, with 15 bases between. The chain's CDR3 is CASSPLHGRSNTGELFF. The CDR3 DNA reads TGTGCCAGCAGCCCCCTTCACGGCAGGTCGAACACCGGGGAGCTGTTTTTT.

The V gene is TRBV4-1, the J gene TRBJ1-1, with D hard to call. CDR3 length equals 12 residues. CDR1 MGHRA and CDR2 YSYEKL come from the germline V gene. V lost 8 bases and J 7 bases, leaving 14 bases between the germline ends. This CDR3 reads CASAQVLGEAFF. In DNA form, the CDR3 reads TGCGCCAGCGCCCAGGTTCTCGGTGAAGCTTTCTTT.

The CDR3 sequence is CASSSQRYEQYF. CDR3 nucleotide sequence: TGTGCCAGCAGCTCCCAGCGCTACGAGCAGTACTTC. The chain uses TRBV7-9 and TRBJ2-7; no clear D gene. With 4 bases removed from V and 3 bases from J, the gap between germline ends came to 7 bases. CDR3 length: 12 residues. From germline, CDR1 is SEHNR and CDR2 FQNEAQ (reference sequence).

The genes are TRBV4-1 and TRBJ1-2, with D perhaps TRBD1 (6 bases). The CDR3 has 15 amino acids. Germline CDR1 reads MGHRA; CDR2 reads YSYEKL. Trimming took off 0 bases at V and 6 bases at J, with 14 bases between the two ends. The CDR3 is CASSQDLQGGNGYTF. In DNA form, the CDR3 reads TGCGCCAGCAGCCAAGATCTACAGGGAGGGAATGGCTACACCTTC.

This chain links TRBV23-1 with TRBJ1-6; D not resolved. TRBV23-1 qualifies as an ORF whose function is uncertain. CDR3 size: 8 residues. The V end was cut by 11 bases, the J end by 12 bases, with 5 bases between. The CDR3 DNA reads as TGCGCCCTTATACCCCTCCACTTT. It is translated as CALIPLHF.

The chain recombines TRBV4-1 with TRBJ1-5; no definite D call. Trimming shortened V by 1 base and J by 5 bases, and 12 bases separated the two germline ends. The CDR3 contains 15 residues. Germline V CDR1 and CDR2: MGHRA, YSYEKL. In DNA, the CDR3 is TGCGCCAGCAGCCAAGGACCACTTAGTGATCAGCCCCAGCATTTT. Protein sequence: CASSQGPLSDQPQHF.

The chain recombines TRBV27 with TRBJ1-5; 9 bases are a match to TRBD1. Germline-derived CDR1 and CDR2 are MNHEY and SMNVEV (reference sequence). Germline trimming cut 5 bases from V and 6 bases from J; bases unmatched to any gene: 5. The CDR3 consists of 14 residues. The CDR3 nucleotides are TGTGCCAGCAGTCCGAACAGGGGGCCTCAGCCCCAGCATTTT. It translates to CASSPNRGPQPQHF.

DNA for the CDR3: TGTGCCAGCAGCTTGAGAATATTGAAGGGTGAGCAGTTCTTC. As protein: CASSLRILKGEQFF. The chain has TRBV5-6 and TRBJ2-1, with no clear D. The CDR3 is 14 residues long. V shed 1 base and J shed 9 bases, with 14 bases lying between them. Germline V gives CDR1 SGHDT, CDR2 YYEEEE.

This clone showed up just a few times. The V call is TRBV19, the J call TRBJ1-3; D gene uncertain. Germline-derived CDR1 and CDR2 are LNHDA and SQIVND (reference sequence). The CDR3 runs to 14 residues. The V end lost 6 bases, the J end lost 0 bases, and 9 bases lay between the germline ends. The CDR3 loop is CASSDRSSGNTIYF. The CDR3 DNA is TGTGCCAGTAGCGACCGAAGCTCTGGAAACACCATATATTTT.

The chain recombines TRBV28 with TRBJ1-1; D not resolved. The germline CDR1 and CDR2 sequences are MDHEN and SYDVKM. The length of the CDR3 is 13 residues. V gave up 2 bases and J gave up 5 bases, with 9 bases separating them. The CDR3 loop is CASSLPGWTEAFF. CDR3 DNA sequence: TGTGCCAGCAGTTTACCAGGTTGGACTGAAGCTTTCTTT.

The J gene is TRBJ2-7, the V gene TRBV21-1; the D call of TRBD2 is as the table states it, not checked on the DNA. TRBV21-1 is tagged as a pseudogene. The CDR3 is 12 amino acids. The CDR3: CASSKALWEQYF. For the CDR3, the DNA is TGTGCCAGCAGCAAAGCGCTATGGGAGCAGTACTTC.

The gene calls are TRBV28 and TRBJ1-4; no firm D call. Germline values: CDR1 MDHEN, CDR2 SYDVKM. Deletions cut 10 bases from V and 8 bases from J, with 14 bases between. This CDR3 comprises 12 residues. The CDR3 sequence is CATYRESEKLFF. The CDR3 DNA is TGTGCCACCTACAGAGAAAGCGAAAAACTGTTTTTT.

The chain is built from TRBV28 and TRBJ1-1; 10 nucleotides agree with TRBD1. Germline lookup yields CDR1 MDHEN and CDR2 SYDVKM. CDR3 length: 13 amino acids. The V segment lost 7 bases and the J segment 8 bases; nucleotides outside the gene matches: 7. The CDR3 bases are TGTGCCAGCAAACCCGGGACAGGGGCCGAAGCTTTCTTT. This encodes CASKPGTGAEAFF.

This chain links TRBV19 with TRBJ2-7, with D perhaps assigned TRBD1 or TRBD2 (5 bases each). This CDR3 spans 14 amino acids. The germline V gene has CDR1 LNHDA and CDR2 SQIVND (reference sequence). V was pared by 3 bases and J by 4 bases, with 13 bases between. Here the CDR3 reads CASSMAEGTYEQYF. CDR3 nucleotide sequence: TGTGCCAGTAGTATGGCTGAGGGGACGTACGAGCAGTACTTC. The full variable domain, rest sourced from reference TRBV19 and TRBJ2-7, is DGGITQSPKYLFRKEGQNVTLSCEQNLNHDAMYWYRQDPGQGLRLIYYSQIVNDFQKGDIAEGYSVSREKKESFPLTVTSAQKNPTAFYLCASSMAEGTYEQYFGPGTRLTVT.

This rearrangement joins TRBV19 to TRBJ2-6; the D call may be TRBD1 or TRBD2 (5 bases each). Germline values: CDR1 LNHDA, CDR2 SQIVND (reference sequence). This CDR3 spans 14 amino acids. V dropped 7 bases and J dropped 3 bases, with 10 bases sitting between them. CDR3 DNA: TGTGCCAGTAATGAGGGGTATGGGGCCAACGTCCTGACTTTC. Translated, it gives CASNEGYGANVLTF.

V and J are TRBV30 and TRBJ2-3; TRBD1 is a possible D gene (5 bases). CDR3 length: 16 amino acids. Deletions cut 2 bases from V and 4 bases from J, with 19 bases between. Germline V gene data show CDR1 as GTSNPN and CDR2 as SVGIG (reference sequence). In DNA, the CDR3 is TGTGCCTGGAGTTCTGGAACGTCTCAGGGCGCAGATACGCAGTATTTT. Residues: CAWSSGTSQGADTQYF. Looking up the rest from reference TRBV30 and TRBJ2-3 gives the full variable domain: SQTIHQWPATLVQPVGSPLSLECTVEGTSNPNLYWYRQAAGRGLQLLFYSVGIGQISSEVPQNLSASRPQDRQFILSSKKLLLSDSGFYLCAWSSGTSQGADTQYFGPGTRLTVL.

This chain links TRBV7-3 with TRBJ2-2, with D possibly TRBD1 on 6 matching bases. There are 19 residues in the CDR3. The germline V gene encodes CDR1 SGHTA and CDR2 FQGTGA. Trimming shortened V by 0 bases and J by 5 bases, and 22 bases separated the two germline ends. CDR3 loop: CASSLTFGGFGLMTGELFF. As DNA, the CDR3 is TGTGCCAGCAGCTTAACGTTTGGGGGCTTTGGGCTAATGACCGGGGAGCTGTTTTTT.